A single sample is the source of the 20 T cell receptor beta chains below, sequenced in a study of cytomegalovirus exposure and HLA in healthy donors. PCR involved 60 Vbeta and 13 Jbeta primers. TCRdb's table, derived via immunoSEQ multiplex PCR, lists solely in-frame clones and lacks some. The table lists under 250,000 clones, around 81% of them singletons. The sample taken for sequencing was PBMCs. The source of these receptors is a woman aged 50 to 60 in good health and CMV-seropositive.

The V gene is TRBV6-1, the J gene TRBJ2-1; 8 bases line up with TRBD2. The V segment lost 4 bases and the J segment 9 bases; nucleotides outside the gene matches: 14. Per germline, CDR1 MNHNS and CDR2 SASEGT. The CDR3 has 16 residues. The chain's CDR3 is CASSAHSGESSAEQFF. The CDR3 nucleotides read TGTGCCAGCAGTGCACATAGCGGGGAGAGTTCGGCTGAGCAGTTCTTC.

This clone was observed a single time. The chain links TRBV10-3 to TRBJ2-7, with a possible D match to TRBD1 (6 bases). The CDR3 is 15 residues long. V gave up 6 bases and J gave up 0 bases, with 15 bases separating them. CDR1 and CDR2 from the germline V gene are ENHRY and SYGVKD. CDR3 sequence (DNA): TGTGCCATCAGCACAGGGACGGGTAGCTCCTACGAGCAGTACTTC. It is translated as CAISTGTGSSYEQYF.

The chain uses TRBV19 and TRBJ1-2; D might be TRBD1 (6 bases). The CDR3 spans 13 residues. Germline-derived CDR1 and CDR2 are LNHDA and SQIVND (reference sequence). V was trimmed by 8 bases and J by 4 bases, leaving 14 bases between them. The CDR3 sequence is CASGAARGYGYTF. The CDR3 nucleotides read TGTGCCAGTGGCGCGGCCAGGGGCTATGGCTACACCTTC.

This sequence joins TRBV27 and TRBJ2-7; TRBD1 agrees at 10 bases. Trimming took 7 bases from V and 2 from J; bases not matched to a gene: 8. The germline CDR1 and CDR2 sequences are MNHEY and SMNVEV (reference sequence). CDR3 length: 15 residues. CDR3 amino acids: CASKKLGQGPYEQYF. DNA for the CDR3: TGTGCCAGCAAAAAGCTGGGACAGGGGCCCTACGAGCAGTACTTC.

The chain uses TRBV5-1 and TRBJ1-6; no definite D call. CDR3 length equals 13 residues. The V gene lost 2 bases and the J gene lost 10 bases, with 10 bases spanning the gap. From germline, CDR1 is SGHRS and CDR2 YFSETQ. In DNA form, the CDR3 reads TGCGCCAGCAGCTTCGGTTTTTCCTCACCCCTCCACTTT. As protein: CASSFGFSSPLHF. Full variable domain (rest looked up from reference TRBV5-1 and TRBJ1-6): KAGVTQTPRYLIKTRGQQVTLSCSPISGHRSVSWYQQTPGQGLQFLFEYFSETQRNKGNFPGRFSGRQFSNSRSEMNVSTLELGDSALYLCASSFGFSSPLHFGNGTRLTVT.

The rearrangement joins TRBV2 to TRBJ1-2, with TRBD1 as a possible D gene (5 bases). CDR3 length: 15 amino acids. Trimming cost V 6 bases and J 7 bases, with 21 bases left between them. Germline assignment: CDR1 SNHLY and CDR2 FYNNEI. CDR3 in amino acids: CASSREVVDVLGYTF. CDR3 DNA: TGTGCCAGCAGCAGGGAGGTGGTTGATGTACTTGGCTACACCTTC.

The J gene is TRBJ1-1, the V gene TRBV7-2; D is undetermined. The CDR3 sequence is 12 residues long. V was trimmed by 4 bases and J by 6 bases, leaving 9 bases between them. Germline lookup yields CDR1 SGHTA and CDR2 FQGNSA. The CDR3 loop reads CASSSPGAEAFF. CDR3 coding DNA: TGTGCCAGCAGCTCCCCCGGGGCTGAAGCTTTCTTT.

The V call is TRBV18, the J call TRBJ2-7; 7 nucleotides align to TRBD2. The V segment lost 3 bases and the J segment 4 bases; nucleotides outside the gene matches: 12. Germline V CDR1 and CDR2: KGHSH, LQKENI. This CDR3 comprises 16 residues. The CDR3 here is CASSPGLLDTQYEQYF. The DNA of the CDR3 is TGTGCCAGCTCACCGGGACTATTGGACACCCAATACGAGCAGTACTTC.

This clone was recorded only once. The chain is built from TRBV7-3 and TRBJ2-2; 9 bases are shared with TRBD2. Unmatched junction bases numbered 3, after V lost 3 bases and J lost 7 bases. Germline V gives CDR1 SGHTA, CDR2 FQGTGA. The CDR3 is 14 amino acids. CDR3 protein: CASSFTAGGGELFF. Written as DNA, the CDR3 is TGTGCCAGCAGCTTCACAGCGGGGGGCGGGGAGCTGTTTTTT.

There are a few counts of this clone. The chain joins TRBV30 to TRBJ1-6, with 7 bases that match TRBD1. Trimming removed 4 bases from V and 9 bases from J; junction bases left unmatched: 6. Per germline, CDR1 GTSNPN and CDR2 SVGIG (reference sequence). The CDR3 totals 13 residues. This chain's CDR3 is CAWNRGFASPLHF. In nucleotides, the CDR3 is TGTGCCTGGAACAGGGGTTTTGCTTCACCCCTCCACTTT.

This rearrangement joins TRBV5-1 to TRBJ2-3, with 8 positions matching TRBD1. Germline CDR1 SGHRS, CDR2 YFSETQ. Trimming cost V 4 bases and J 4 bases; bases outside gene matches: 8. This CDR3 is 15 amino acids long. The CDR3 DNA sequence: TGCGCCAGCAGCATTACTACCAGGGGGCCAGATACGCAGTATTTT. This encodes CASSITTRGPDTQYF.

The chain is built from TRBV11-1 and TRBJ2-5; D not resolved. CDR1 is SGHAT and CDR2 is FQDESV in the germline V gene (reference sequence). This CDR3 contains 15 residues. Trimming removed 0 bases at V and 1 base at J, with 9 bases between. Here the CDR3 reads CASSLAAVRQETQYF. In DNA form, the CDR3 reads TGTGCCAGCAGCTTAGCTGCGGTTCGCCAAGAGACCCAGTACTTC.

Points on this clone: The junction differs from germline at one of its ends, possibly a read error. The rearrangement uses TRBV7-9 and TRBJ2-7; 11 bases align to TRBD1. Germline lookup yields CDR1 SEHNR and CDR2 FQNEAQ (reference sequence). The CDR3 has 14 residues. In DNA, the CDR3 is TGTTCCAGCAGCTTAGGGACAGGGGGTGGAGAGCAGTACTTC. Translation gives CSSSLGTGGGEQYF.

V and J are TRBV4-1 and TRBJ1-6; tentative D call: TRBD1 (6 bases). The CDR3 length is 17 residues. In germline, CDR1 is MGHRA, CDR2 YSYEKL. Trimming took off 1 base at V and 6 bases at J, with 16 bases between the two ends. The CDR3 bases are TGCGCCAGCAGCCAAGTAATTGGTCAGGGGTCTAATTCACCCCTCCACTTT. Encoded protein: CASSQVIGQGSNSPLHF.

Only one count was recorded for this clone. The chain links TRBV7-3 to TRBJ2-1, with no clear D. V was shortened by 5 bases and J by 1 base, with 6 bases between the two germline ends. The CDR3 is made up of 13 amino acids. Germline V gene data show CDR1 as SGHTA and CDR2 as FQGTGA. This CDR3 is CASSPSSYNEQFF. CDR3 coding DNA: TGTGCCAGCAGCCCCTCTTCCTACAATGAGCAGTTCTTC. The variable domain in full, completed from reference TRBV7-3 and TRBJ2-1, reads GAGVSQTPSNKVTEKGKYVELRCDPISGHTALYWYRQSLGQGPEFLIYFQGTGAADDSGLPNDRFFAVRPEGSVSTLKIQRTERGDSAVYLCASSPSSYNEQFFGPGTRLTVL.

The rearrangement links TRBV30 to TRBJ2-1; 15 bases are shared with TRBD2. CDR3 size: 18 residues. Germline values: CDR1 GTSNPN, CDR2 SVGIG (reference sequence). The trim removed 3 bases at V and 2 bases at J, leaving 8 bases unmatched. CDR3 amino acids: CAWSGTSGGLLPYNEQFF. The CDR3 DNA sequence: TGTGCCTGGAGCGGGACTAGCGGGGGGCTTTTACCCTACAATGAGCAGTTCTTC. The variable domain in full, with the rest retrieved from reference TRBV30 and TRBJ2-1, is SQTIHQWPATLVQPVGSPLSLECTVEGTSNPNLYWYRQAAGRGLQLLFYSVGIGQISSEVPQNLSASRPQDRQFILSSKKLLLSDSGFYLCAWSGTSGGLLPYNEQFFGPGTRLTVL.

The V call is TRBV5-1, the J call TRBJ2-1; tentative D call: TRBD2 (5 bases). V gave up 4 bases and J gave up 6 bases, with 17 bases separating them. The CDR3 runs to 15 residues. Looked up from germline, CDR1 is SGHRS and CDR2 is YFSETQ. As DNA, the CDR3 is TGCGCCAGCAGCACGGCGGGTCAACTCTTCAATGAGCAGTTCTTC. It encodes CASSTAGQLFNEQFF. Complete variable domain (other parts from reference TRBV5-1 and TRBJ2-1): KAGVTQTPRYLIKTRGQQVTLSCSPISGHRSVSWYQQTPGQGLQFLFEYFSETQRNKGNFPGRFSGRQFSNSRSEMNVSTLELGDSALYLCASSTAGQLFNEQFFGPGTRLTVL.

The chain uses TRBV4-1 and TRBJ2-5, with 8 bases identical to TRBD1. The J call may be wrong; the DNA end is better matched by TRBJ2-7. CDR1 and CDR2 (germline): MGHRA, YSYEKL. CDR3 length equals 14 residues. DNA of the CDR3: TGCGCCAGCAGCCACACCGGGACAGGCTACGAGCAGTACTTC. Protein product: CASSHTGTGYEQYF.

The chain carries TRBV9 and TRBJ1-4; tentatively, D is TRBD1 (5 bases). CDR3 length: 15 amino acids. Germline values: CDR1 SGDLS, CDR2 YYNGEE. V dropped 2 bases and J dropped 4 bases, with 12 bases sitting between them. CDR3: CASSVTPGGNEKLFF. As DNA, the CDR3 is TGTGCCAGCAGCGTGACCCCGGGGGGTAATGAAAAACTGTTTTTT.

The genes are TRBV30 and TRBJ2-3, with D perhaps matching TRBD1 (6 bases). The V and J ends lost 3 bases and 6 bases respectively, with 13 bases between them. The CDR3 length is 13 residues. Germline assignment: CDR1 GTSNPN and CDR2 SVGIG (reference sequence). CDR3 protein: CAWSGPQGDTQYF. CDR3 coding DNA: TGTGCCTGGAGCGGCCCCCAGGGGGATACGCAGTATTTT.